Listed below are T cell receptor beta chains from one sample, sequenced in a study of T cell responses to AZD1222 COVID-19 vaccine. Clones were read by immunoSEQ multiplex PCR, and TCRdb kept only the in-frame ones, dropping some. The table lists about 110,000 clones, 70% to 90% of them singletons. The sequencing here drew on peripheral blood, taken on day 0 of AZD1222 vaccination. The receptors shown here come from an adult in good health. Each CDR3 is given with its conserved first and last residue. A D gene is named only where the DNA matches it firmly. Size is stated for part of the rows, as once, few or many counts, or as a class when the clone is expanded.

j_call	v_call	clone_size	d_call	cdr3_aa	cdr3_nt
TRBJ2-5	TRBV9	-	TRBD1	CASSVGAGQVQETQYF	TGTGCCAGCAGCGTAGGGGCGGGACAGGTTCAAGAGACCCAGTACTTC
TRBJ1-2	TRBV19	-	-	CASNNPGQANYGYTF	TGTGCCAGTAATAATCCGGGCCAAGCTAACTATGGCTACACCTTC
TRBJ1-3	TRBV19	-	-	CASSIPDLRGNTIYF	TGTGCCAGTAGTATTCCAGATCTGCGGGGAAACACCATATATTTT
TRBJ2-5	TRBV30	-	TRBD2	CAWSELAGARGTQYF	TGTGCCTGGAGTGAACTAGCGGGGGCCAGAGGGACCCAGTACTTC
TRBJ1-2	TRBV24-1	-	TRBD1	CATGQGDSYGYTF	TGTGCCACAGGACAGGGCGACTCGTATGGCTACACCTTC
TRBJ1-1	TRBV18	-	TRBD1	CASLGTANTEAFF	TGTGCCAGCTTAGGGACAGCAAACACTGAAGCTTTCTTT
TRBJ2-5	TRBV7-6	-	-	CASSSTTLTQETQYF	TGTGCCAGCAGCTCCACTACCCTAACGCAAGAGACCCAGTACTTC
TRBJ1-4	TRBV7-2	-	-	CASSSSGRHPINEKLFF	TGTGCCTCTAGCTCCAGCGGCAGGCACCCGATTAATGAAAAACTGTTTTTT
TRBJ2-7	TRBV14	-	-	CASSQDPESAYEQYF	TGTGCCAGCAGCCAAGATCCAGAAAGCGCCTACGAGCAGTACTTC
TRBJ1-5	TRBV28	-	-	CATRHPSNQPQHF	TGTGCCACCCGACATCCTAGCAATCAGCCCCAGCATTTT
TRBJ2-3	TRBV5-1	-	-	CASSPTRSFTDTQYF	TGCGCCAGCAGCCCCACGCGGAGCTTCACAGATACGCAGTATTTT
TRBJ1-3	TRBV28	-	-	CASSFGRSSGNTIYF	TGTGCCAGCAGTTTTGGTCGCAGCTCTGGAAACACCATATATTTT
TRBJ2-3	TRBV5-1	-	-	CASQSLQGRDTQYF	TGCGCCAGTCAATCCCTCCAGGGACGGGATACGCAGTATTTT
TRBJ2-1	TRBV11-3	-	-	CASSLGSSYNEQFF	TGTGCCAGCAGCTTGGGGAGCTCCTACAATGAGCAGTTCTTC
TRBJ1-2	TRBV5-4	-	TRBD1	CASSFQGESYYGYTF	TGTGCCAGCAGCTTCCAGGGGGAGTCATACTATGGCTACACCTTC
TRBJ2-1	TRBV1	-	-	CTSSQATEDRVRHYNEQFF	TGCACCAGCAGCCAAGCCACCGAGGACAGGGTCCGACACTACAATGAGCAGTTCTTC
TRBJ1-1	TRBV2	once	-	CASSGYMGTEAFF	TGCGCCAGCAGTGGGTACATGGGGACTGAAGCTTTCTTT
TRBJ1-2	TRBV18	-	TRBD1	CASSPGQAKDSYGYTF	TGTGCCAGCTCACCGGGACAGGCCAAAGACTCCTATGGCTACACCTTC
TRBJ1-6	TRBV11-2	-	TRBD1	CASSLDAGQDTSPLHF	TGTGCCAGCAGCTTAGATGCGGGACAGGATACTTCACCCCTCCACTTT
TRBJ2-1	TRBV5-1	once	TRBD2	CASSLEASGALSYNEQFF	TGCGCCAGCAGCTTGGAGGCTAGCGGGGCCCTCAGCTACAATGAGCAGTTCTTC
TRBJ1-2	TRBV6-2/TRBV6-3	-	TRBD1	CASSSGQGWSYGYTF	TGTGCCAGCAGTTCCGGACAGGGTTGGTCCTATGGCTACACCTTC
TRBJ1-3	TRBV7-9	-	-	CASSPGGSNSGNTIYF	TGTGCCAGCAGCCCGGGCGGTTCCAACTCTGGAAACACCATATATTTT
TRBJ2-2	TRBV11-2	-	-	CASSSSRTAANTGELFF	TGTGCCAGCAGCTCGTCCCGGACTGCCGCGAACACCGGGGAGCTGTTTTTT
TRBJ2-1	TRBV7-9	-	TRBD2	CASSYPGLAGGNEQFF	TGTGCCAGCAGCTACCCCGGACTAGCGGGGGGGAATGAGCAGTTCTTC
TRBJ2-5	TRBV6-5	-	-	CASRRQARPAQYF	TGTGCCAGCAGACGACAGGCGAGGCCGGCCCAGTACTTC
TRBJ1-1	TRBV3-1/TRBV3-2	-	-	CASSPQAGNTEAFF	TGTGCCAGCAGCCCACAGGCGGGGAACACTGAAGCTTTCTTT